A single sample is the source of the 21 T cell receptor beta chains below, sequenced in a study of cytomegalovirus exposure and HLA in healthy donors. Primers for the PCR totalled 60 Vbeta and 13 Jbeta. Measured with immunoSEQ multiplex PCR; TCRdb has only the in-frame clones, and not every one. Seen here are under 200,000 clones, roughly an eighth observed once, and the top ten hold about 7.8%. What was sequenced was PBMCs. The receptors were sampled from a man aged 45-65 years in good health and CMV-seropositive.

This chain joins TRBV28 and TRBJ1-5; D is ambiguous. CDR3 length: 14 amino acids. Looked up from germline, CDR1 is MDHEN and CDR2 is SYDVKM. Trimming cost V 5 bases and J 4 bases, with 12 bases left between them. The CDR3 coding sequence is TGTGCCAGCAGTCTGGGTCCGGGGAATCAGCCCCAGCATTTT. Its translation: CASSLGPGNQPQHF.

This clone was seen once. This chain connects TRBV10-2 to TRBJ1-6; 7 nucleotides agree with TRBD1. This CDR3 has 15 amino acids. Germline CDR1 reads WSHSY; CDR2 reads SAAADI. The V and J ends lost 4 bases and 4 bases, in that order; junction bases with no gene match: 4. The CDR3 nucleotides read TGCGCCAGCAGTGGGACAGGTCTTTATAATTCACCCCTCCACTTT. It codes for CASSGTGLYNSPLHF.

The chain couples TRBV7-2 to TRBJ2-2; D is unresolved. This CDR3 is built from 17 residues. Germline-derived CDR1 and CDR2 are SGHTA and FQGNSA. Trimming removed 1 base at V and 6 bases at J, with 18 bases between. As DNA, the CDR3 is TGTGCCAGCAGCTTAGTGCCCGCCTCTTTTCCGGCCGGGGAGCTGTTTTTT. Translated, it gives CASSLVPASFPAGELFF.

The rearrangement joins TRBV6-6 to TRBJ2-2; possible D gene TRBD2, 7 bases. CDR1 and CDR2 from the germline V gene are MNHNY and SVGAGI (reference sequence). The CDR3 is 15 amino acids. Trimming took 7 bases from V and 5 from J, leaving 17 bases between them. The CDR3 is CASKLGGPWTGELFF. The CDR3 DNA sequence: TGTGCCAGCAAACTGGGGGGGCCATGGACCGGGGAGCTGTTTTTT.

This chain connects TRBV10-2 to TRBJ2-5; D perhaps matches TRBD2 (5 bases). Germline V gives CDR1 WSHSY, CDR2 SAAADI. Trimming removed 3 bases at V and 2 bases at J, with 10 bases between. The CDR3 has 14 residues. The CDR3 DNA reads TGCGCCAGCAGTGATCCACGGGATCAAGAGACCCAGTACTTC. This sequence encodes CASSDPRDQETQYF.

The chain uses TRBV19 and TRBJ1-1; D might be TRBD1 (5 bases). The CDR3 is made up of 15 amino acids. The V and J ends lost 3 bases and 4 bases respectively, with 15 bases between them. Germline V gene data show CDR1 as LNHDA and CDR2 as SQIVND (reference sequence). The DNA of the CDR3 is TGTGCCAGTAGTATTGTGGGGCCCGCGAGCACTGAAGCTTTCTTT. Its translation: CASSIVGPASTEAFF. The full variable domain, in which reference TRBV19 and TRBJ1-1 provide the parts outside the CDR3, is DGGITQSPKYLFRKEGQNVTLSCEQNLNHDAMYWYRQDPGQGLRLIYYSQIVNDFQKGDIAEGYSVSREKKESFPLTVTSAQKNPTAFYLCASSIVGPASTEAFFGQGTRLTVV.

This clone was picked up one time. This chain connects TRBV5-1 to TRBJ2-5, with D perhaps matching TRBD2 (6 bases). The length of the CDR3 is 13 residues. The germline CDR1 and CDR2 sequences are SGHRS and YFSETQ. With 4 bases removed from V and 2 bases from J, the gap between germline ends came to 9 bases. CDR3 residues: CASSRDSQETQYF. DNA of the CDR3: TGCGCCAGCAGCCGGGACTCACAAGAGACCCAGTACTTC.

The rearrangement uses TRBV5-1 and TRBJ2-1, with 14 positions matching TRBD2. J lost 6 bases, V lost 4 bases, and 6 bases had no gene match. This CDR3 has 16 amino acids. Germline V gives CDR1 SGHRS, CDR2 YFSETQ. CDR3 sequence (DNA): TGCGCCAGCAGCCCAGGACTAGCGGGGGGATTCAATGAGCAGTTCTTC. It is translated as CASSPGLAGGFNEQFF.

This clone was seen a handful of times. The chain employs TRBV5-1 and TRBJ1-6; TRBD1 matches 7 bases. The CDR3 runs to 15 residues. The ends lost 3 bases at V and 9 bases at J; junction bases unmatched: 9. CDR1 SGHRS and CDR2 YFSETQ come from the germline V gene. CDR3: CASSSGITGASPLHF. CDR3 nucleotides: TGCGCCAGCAGCTCGGGGATTACAGGGGCTTCACCCCTCCACTTT. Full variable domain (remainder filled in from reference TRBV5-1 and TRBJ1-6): KAGVTQTPRYLIKTRGQQVTLSCSPISGHRSVSWYQQTPGQGLQFLFEYFSETQRNKGNFPGRFSGRQFSNSRSEMNVSTLELGDSALYLCASSSGITGASPLHFGNGTRLTVT.

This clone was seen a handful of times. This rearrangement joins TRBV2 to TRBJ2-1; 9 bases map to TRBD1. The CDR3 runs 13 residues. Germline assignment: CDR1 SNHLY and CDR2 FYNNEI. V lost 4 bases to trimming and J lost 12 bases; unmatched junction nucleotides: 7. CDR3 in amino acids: CASSAADRGTQFF. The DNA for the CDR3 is TGTGCCAGCAGTGCGGCTGACAGGGGGACGCAGTTCTTC.

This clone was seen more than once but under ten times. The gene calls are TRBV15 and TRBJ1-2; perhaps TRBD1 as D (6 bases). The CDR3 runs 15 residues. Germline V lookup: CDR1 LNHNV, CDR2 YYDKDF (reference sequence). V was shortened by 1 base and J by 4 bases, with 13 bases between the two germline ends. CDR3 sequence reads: CATSRGGLNSYGYTF. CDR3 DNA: TGTGCCACCAGCAGAGGGGGGCTGAATTCCTATGGCTACACCTTC. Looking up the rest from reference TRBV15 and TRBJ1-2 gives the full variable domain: DAMVIQNPRYQVTQFGKPVTLSCSQTLNHNVMYWYQQKSSQAPKLLFHYYDKDFNNEADTPDNFQSRRPNTSFCFLDIRSPGLGDTAMYLCATSRGGLNSYGYTFGSGTRLTVV.

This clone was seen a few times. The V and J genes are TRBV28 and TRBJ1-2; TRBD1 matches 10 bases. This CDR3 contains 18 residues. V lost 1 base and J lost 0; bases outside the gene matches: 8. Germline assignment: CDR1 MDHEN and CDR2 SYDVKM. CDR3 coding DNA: TGTGCCAGCAGTTTATTTCCGTGGGACAGGGGAGCTAACTATGGCTACACCTTC. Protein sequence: CASSLFPWDRGANYGYTF.

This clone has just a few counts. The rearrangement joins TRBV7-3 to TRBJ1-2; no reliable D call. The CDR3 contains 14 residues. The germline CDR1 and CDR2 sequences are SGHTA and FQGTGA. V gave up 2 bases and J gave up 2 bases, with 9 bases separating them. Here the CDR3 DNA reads TGTGCCAGCAGCTTAGGGCATAACAACTATGGCTACACCTTC. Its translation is CASSLGHNNYGYTF.

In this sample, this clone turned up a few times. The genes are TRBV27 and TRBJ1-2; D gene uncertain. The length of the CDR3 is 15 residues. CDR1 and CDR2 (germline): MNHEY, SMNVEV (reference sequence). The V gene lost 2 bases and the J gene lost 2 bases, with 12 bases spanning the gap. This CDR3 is CASSLTGLGNYGYTF. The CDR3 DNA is TGTGCCAGCAGTTTAACGGGGTTGGGAAACTATGGCTACACCTTC.

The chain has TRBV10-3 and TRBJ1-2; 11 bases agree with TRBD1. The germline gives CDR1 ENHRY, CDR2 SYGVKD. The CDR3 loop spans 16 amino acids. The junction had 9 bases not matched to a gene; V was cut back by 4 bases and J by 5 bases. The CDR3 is CAISAPGTGGSYGYTF. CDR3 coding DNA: TGTGCCATCAGTGCGCCCGGGACAGGGGGTTCATATGGCTACACCTTC.

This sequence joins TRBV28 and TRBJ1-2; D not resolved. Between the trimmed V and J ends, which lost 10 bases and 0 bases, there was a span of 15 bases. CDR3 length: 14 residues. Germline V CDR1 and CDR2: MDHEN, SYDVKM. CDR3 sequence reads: CATQRSSANYGYTF. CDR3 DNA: TGTGCCACCCAGCGGAGCTCAGCTAACTATGGCTACACCTTC.

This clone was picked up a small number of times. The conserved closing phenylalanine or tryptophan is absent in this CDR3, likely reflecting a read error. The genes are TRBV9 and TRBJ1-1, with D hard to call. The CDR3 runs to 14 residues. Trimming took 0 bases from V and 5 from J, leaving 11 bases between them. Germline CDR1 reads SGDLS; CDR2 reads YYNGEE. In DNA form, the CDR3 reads TGTGCCAGCAGCGTAGGAGGAGGGAAAACTGAAGCTTTCTTG. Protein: CASSVGGGKTEAFL.

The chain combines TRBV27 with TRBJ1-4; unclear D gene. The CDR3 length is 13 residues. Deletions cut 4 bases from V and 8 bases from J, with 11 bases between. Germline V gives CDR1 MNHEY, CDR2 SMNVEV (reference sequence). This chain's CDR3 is CASSWSRSEKLFF. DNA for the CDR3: TGTGCCAGCAGTTGGTCTCGAAGCGAAAAACTGTTTTTT. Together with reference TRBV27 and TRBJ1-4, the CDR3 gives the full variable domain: EAQVTQNPRYLITVTGKKLTVTCSQNMNHEYMSWYRQDPGLGLRQIYYSMNVEVTDKGDVPEGYKVSRKEKRNFPLILESPSPNQTSLYFCASSWSRSEKLFFGSGTQLSVL.

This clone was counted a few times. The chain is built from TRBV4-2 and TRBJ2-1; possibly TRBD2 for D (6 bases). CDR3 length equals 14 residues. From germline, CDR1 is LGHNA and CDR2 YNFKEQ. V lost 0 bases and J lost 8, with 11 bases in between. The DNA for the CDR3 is TGTGCCAGCAGCCAAGAACCTTTAGCGGATGAGCAGTTCTTC. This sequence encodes CASSQEPLADEQFF.

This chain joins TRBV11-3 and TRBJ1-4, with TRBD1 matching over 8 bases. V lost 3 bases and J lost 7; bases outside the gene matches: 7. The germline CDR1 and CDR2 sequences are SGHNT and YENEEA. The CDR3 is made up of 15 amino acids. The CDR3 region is CASSLYRGGAEKLFF. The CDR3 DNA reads TGTGCCAGCAGCTTGTACAGGGGGGGAGCTGAAAAACTGTTTTTT.

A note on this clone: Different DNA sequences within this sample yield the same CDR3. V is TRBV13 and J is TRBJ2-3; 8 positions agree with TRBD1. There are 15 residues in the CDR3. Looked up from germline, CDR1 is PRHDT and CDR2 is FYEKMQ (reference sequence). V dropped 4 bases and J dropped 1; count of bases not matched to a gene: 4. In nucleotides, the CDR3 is TGTGCCAGCAGCTCTCCGGGACAGGGCACAGATACGCAGTATTTT. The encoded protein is CASSSPGQGTDTQYF.